This TCR beta chain derives from a study of shared clonotypes between healthy human individuals. At the level of the study: A donor's plate count was three for CD4 naive and three for CD4 memory; CD8 naive had two and CD8 memory one.

In regard to this clone: No antigen is known for it.

The authors ran the assay at deep level. Around 30,000 T cell genomes (approximately 180 ng DNA) went into each sorted-subset replicate. Profiling relied on immunoSEQ multiplex PCR, and the TCRdb table lists in-frame clones only, not all of them. The sample lists 2 million to 3 million clones, 93% occurring once. General study results and limits: The study found lower generation probabilities in non-shared clonotypes than in those shared by all four donors.

The CDR3 totals 13 residues. Germline CDR1 is SEHNR and CDR2 is FQNEAQ (reference sequence). V dropped 3 bases and J dropped 10 bases, with 10 bases sitting between them. The chain links TRBV7-9 to TRBJ1-6; maybe TRBD1 (6 bases). The source material was naive CD4+ T cells from PBMCs. Subset of the sample: CD45RA+ positively selected. This TCR was recovered from a man aged 18 to 29 in good health. Some clones in this sample may be carry-over from other donors' samples. CDR3 residues: CASSLKDRSPLHF. CDR3 coding DNA: TGTGCCAGCAGCTTGAAGGACAGATCACCCCTCCACTTT.